Reported below is one T cell receptor beta chain. The source of the sample is a study of blood T cell repertoires in COVID-19. Study-level background: The analysed material was cDNA or gDNA that came from T cells, B-cell-depleted T cells, or PBMCs.

The protocol was immunoSEQ multiplex PCR, while the TCRdb copy is restricted to in-frame clones and leaves out a portion. In the table there are fewer than 250,000 clones, roughly four fifths of which are singletons. Participants were aged about 18 to 90 years, lived in around 25 US areas, and enrolled virtually. Allocation to cohorts depended on clinical history reported by the participants. Up to 2 weeks before entering the study, exposed participants had met a COVID-19 case. Sequenced input: PBMCs or T cells enriched from blood (not recorded which). This sequence was found in a woman between 40 and 55 years old who had been exposed to COVID-19.

CDR3 in amino acids: CASKGVGEKLFF. The DNA of the CDR3 is TGTGCCAGCAAGGGGGTTGGAGAAAAACTGTTTTTT. The chain recombines TRBV12-3 or TRBV12-4 with TRBJ1-4, with a possible D match to TRBD1 (6 bases). The CDR3 contains 12 residues. V was cut by 7 bases and J by 8 bases, with 11 bases left in between.